The 20 T cell receptor beta chains below were found in one sample sequenced in a study of blood T cell repertoires in COVID-19. The protocol was immunoSEQ multiplex PCR, while the TCRdb copy is restricted to in-frame clones and leaves out a portion. Of 250,000 to 300,000 clones in the sample, approximately 85% are singletons; the top ten hold around 2%. The specimen was PBMCs or T cells enriched from blood (not recorded which). Receptors were obtained from a woman between 45 and 60 years old who had recovered from COVID-19.

The genes are TRBV28 and TRBJ2-7, with 14 positions matching TRBD2. V lost 6 bases to trimming and J lost 5 bases; unmatched junction nucleotides: 9. This CDR3 is 16 amino acids long. Germline lookup yields CDR1 MDHEN and CDR2 SYDVKM. The CDR3 region has the DNA TGTGCCAGCAGCCAAAGGACTAGCGGGAGGCTGGACGAGCAGTACTTC. It translates to CASSQRTSGRLDEQYF.

The chain combines TRBV2 with TRBJ1-4, with 9 bases aligning to TRBD1. Trimming took 10 bases from V and 5 from J; bases not matched to a gene: 11. CDR1 and CDR2 from the germline V gene are SNHLY and FYNNEI. The CDR3 is 15 amino acids. The CDR3 nucleotides are TGTGCCACTACGGACAGGGGACGCGGGAATGAAAAACTGTTTTTT. Residues: CATTDRGRGNEKLFF.

The chain joins TRBV5-4 to TRBJ2-5; tentative D call: TRBD2 (5 bases). The V gene's germline CDR1 is SGHNT and CDR2 YYREEE (reference sequence). This CDR3 is built from 15 residues. Trimming left V 2 bases short and J 2 bases short, with 13 bases between. The CDR3 DNA follows: TGTGCCAGCAGCTTACAAAGGACTGGACAAGAGACCCAGTACTTC. Its translation is CASSLQRTGQETQYF.

The chain carries TRBV11-2 and TRBJ1-6, with 10 positions matching TRBD1. Germline CDR1 is SGHAT and CDR2 is FQNNGV. The length of the CDR3 is 15 residues. J gave up 9 bases and V 5 bases, and 7 bases lay outside the gene matches. The CDR3 protein is CASSLTTGGTSPLHF. The CDR3 DNA reads as TGTGCCAGCAGCCTAACGACAGGGGGCACTTCACCCCTCCACTTT.

The rearrangement links TRBV7-8 to TRBJ1-1, with 9 bases that match TRBD1. Germline assignment: CDR1 SGHVS and CDR2 FQNEAQ. The CDR3 runs 15 residues. Losses at the gene ends were 5 bases for V and 5 bases for J; bases not matched to a gene: 9. This CDR3 is CASSLRDRVGTEAFF. CDR3 bases: TGTGCCAGCAGCCTCCGGGACAGGGTTGGGACTGAAGCTTTCTTT.

The rearrangement joins TRBV28 to TRBJ1-6; D perhaps matches TRBD1 (6 bases). Trimming shortened V by 6 bases and J by 9 bases, and 12 bases separated the two germline ends. CDR1 is MDHEN and CDR2 is SYDVKM in the germline V gene. The CDR3 is made up of 13 amino acids. The chain's CDR3 is CASSHNRVSPLHF. In nucleotides, the CDR3 is TGTGCCAGCAGCCATAACAGGGTTTCACCCCTCCACTTT. The full variable domain, with the rest looked up from reference TRBV28 and TRBJ1-6, is DVKVTQSSRYLVKRTGEKVFLECVQDMDHENMFWYRQDPGLGLRLIYFSYDVKMKEKGDIPEGYSVSREKKERFSLILESASTNQTSMYLCASSHNRVSPLHFGNGTRLTVT.

This clone appeared a few times. The chain couples TRBV28 to TRBJ1-5, with D perhaps TRBD1 (6 bases). CDR3 length equals 16 residues. CDR1 and CDR2 (germline): MDHEN, SYDVKM. V lost 6 bases, J lost 0 bases, and 15 bases lay in between. The CDR3 DNA is TGTGCCAGCAGACCGGGGGGGCTGGGTAGCAATCAGCCCCAGCATTTT. This sequence encodes CASRPGGLGSNQPQHF.

V is TRBV28 and J is TRBJ2-5; 8 bases align to TRBD2. V dropped 4 bases and J dropped 5; count of bases not matched to a gene: 6. The CDR3 runs to 14 residues. In germline, CDR1 is MDHEN, CDR2 SYDVKM. CDR3 nucleotides: TGTGCCAGCAGTTCCAGCGGGAGCCGTGAGACCCAGTACTTC. The encoded protein is CASSSSGSRETQYF.

V is TRBV12-3 or TRBV12-4 and J is TRBJ2-2; no clear D gene. This CDR3 contains 12 residues. Trimming pared 3 bases from V and 6 bases from J, leaving 5 bases between. The CDR3 DNA sequence: TGTGCCAGCAGTTTCCTCCCCGGGGAGCTGTTTTTT. Its protein product is CASSFLPGELFF.

The genes are TRBV10-3 and TRBJ1-2; TRBD1 agrees at 8 bases. V dropped 9 bases and J dropped 7; count of bases not matched to a gene: 7. The CDR3 consists of 12 residues. Germline-derived CDR1 and CDR2 are ENHRY and SYGVKD. The CDR3 nucleotides read TGTGCCATGATGGGACAGGACTCTGGCTACACCTTC. It is translated as CAMMGQDSGYTF.

The V gene is TRBV3-1 (or the pseudogene TRBV3-2), the J gene TRBJ1-5; D might be TRBD1 (5 bases). Trimming removed 3 bases at V and 3 bases at J, with 12 bases between. The CDR3 sequence is 15 residues long. The germline CDR1 and CDR2 sequences are LGHDT and YNNKEL (reference sequence). The CDR3 DNA reads TGTGCCAGCAGCCAGGCAGGGCGGATCAATCAGCCCCAGCATTTT. Translated: CASSQAGRINQPQHF.

The chain employs TRBV18 and TRBJ1-5; D is possibly TRBD1 (5 bases). Germline V gene lookup returns CDR1 KGHSH and CDR2 LQKENI. With 3 bases removed from V and 5 bases from J, the gap between germline ends came to 11 bases. The CDR3 length is 14 residues. The CDR3: CASSPVKGDQPQHF. As DNA, the CDR3 is TGTGCCAGCTCACCGGTTAAAGGGGATCAGCCCCAGCATTTT.

This clone has a single count. The chain has TRBV27 and TRBJ2-7; D not resolved. Trimming cost V 2 bases and J 2 bases, with 10 bases left between them. The CDR3 contains 14 residues. CDR1 is MNHEY and CDR2 is SMNVEV in the germline V gene (reference sequence). The CDR3 coding sequence is TGTGCCAGCAGTTTAGCACTAACGCCCTACGAGCAGTACTTC. It is translated as CASSLALTPYEQYF.

The chain couples TRBV18 to TRBJ2-3; 7 bases align to TRBD2. V gave up 3 bases and J gave up 6 bases; unmatched junction bases: 15. CDR1 KGHSH and CDR2 LQKENI come from the germline V gene. The CDR3 is made up of 17 amino acids. The CDR3 nucleotides read TGTGCCAGCTCACCTTCCCGTGGTGCGGGAGAGTCTGATACGCAGTATTTT. This translates into CASSPSRGAGESDTQYF.

The table lists this clone with a count of one. This chain joins TRBV28 and TRBJ1-1, with a weak D call TRBD1 (5 bases). This CDR3 has 13 residues. The V and J ends lost 7 bases and 5 bases respectively, with 14 bases between them. Germline V gene sequence: CDR1 MDHEN, CDR2 SYDVKM. The CDR3 nucleotides read TGTGCCAGCATTATCGGGGGTGGGACTGAAGCTTTCTTT. This sequence encodes CASIIGGGTEAFF.

The rearrangement links TRBV28 to TRBJ2-5, with TRBD2 matching 10 bases. CDR3 length: 17 residues. The J segment lost 2 bases and the V segment lost 2 bases, leaving 8 bases of the junction unmatched. CDR1 MDHEN and CDR2 SYDVKM come from the germline V gene. CDR3 DNA sequence: TGTGCCAGCAGTTTACAGGTTCTAGCGGGAGAACAAGAGACCCAGTACTTC. It is translated as CASSLQVLAGEQETQYF.

This sequence joins TRBV3-1 (or the pseudogene TRBV3-2) and TRBJ2-1; 8 bases are shared with TRBD2. Losses at the gene ends were 0 bases for V and 0 bases for J; bases not matched to a gene: 10. The CDR3 extends over 19 amino acids. CDR1 LGHDT and CDR2 YNNKEL come from the germline V gene (reference sequence). DNA for the CDR3: TGTGCCAGCAGCCAAGATCTACTAGCGGCCTTCAACTCCTACAATGAGCAGTTCTTC. Translation gives CASSQDLLAAFNSYNEQFF.

This clone appeared a few times. The V and J genes are TRBV19 and TRBJ1-5; D is unresolved. The CDR3 totals 14 residues. V lost 7 bases and J 0 bases, leaving 10 bases between the germline ends. Germline V lookup: CDR1 LNHDA, CDR2 SQIVND (reference sequence). The CDR3 sequence: CASIAGDSNQPQHF. The CDR3 DNA reads TGTGCCAGTATAGCCGGGGATAGCAATCAGCCCCAGCATTTT.

This rearrangement joins TRBV27 to TRBJ1-5, with D perhaps TRBD1 (6 bases). Germline-derived CDR1 and CDR2 are MNHEY and SMNVEV (reference sequence). The CDR3 runs to 15 residues. The V end lost 5 bases, the J end lost 0 bases, and 11 bases lay between the germline ends. DNA for the CDR3: TGTGCCAGCAGTCCGGGACATAATAGCAATCAGCCCCAGCATTTT. Translation gives CASSPGHNSNQPQHF.

The chain recombines TRBV18 with TRBJ1-5; D possibly corresponds to TRBD1 (6 bases). Trimming shortened V by 3 bases and J by 4 bases, and 16 bases separated the two germline ends. This CDR3 comprises 16 residues. Germline-derived CDR1 and CDR2 are KGHSH and LQKENI. The CDR3 DNA follows: TGTGCCAGCTCACCTCGCCCTAGGGGGGGGAATCAGCCCCAGCATTTT. As protein: CASSPRPRGGNQPQHF.